Listed here are 27 T cell receptor beta chains from one sample, sequenced in a study of PD-1 blockade in classical Hodgkin lymphoma. Libraries were prepared by immunoSEQ multiplex PCR; TCRdb keeps only in-frame clonotypes and omits some of them. This table holds tens of thousands of clones, 90% found once. Time point in this sample: cycle 4 day 1 (C4D1), after around six weeks of nivolumab. Every one of the patients relapsed after autologous stem cell transplantation (brentuximab vedotin exposure was variable). The sequences come from peripheral blood mononuclear cells (PBMCs), collected before the fourth cycle of nivolumab. These receptors all come from a human donor with classical Hodgkin lymphoma.

The chain employs TRBV30 and TRBJ2-3; 7 bases match TRBD1. CDR3 size: 12 residues. V lost 2 bases to trimming and J lost 4 bases; unmatched junction nucleotides: 0. The germline gives CDR1 GTSNPN, CDR2 SVGIG (reference sequence). CDR3 region: CAWSQGADTQYF. CDR3 nucleotide sequence: TGTGCCTGGAGTCAGGGGGCAGATACGCAGTATTTT.

Remarks on this clone: Additional DNA sequences in this sample encode the identical CDR3. V and J are TRBV28 and TRBJ2-7; D is undetermined. The germline V gene has CDR1 MDHEN and CDR2 SYDVKM. The V end lost 3 bases, the J end lost 3 bases, and 6 bases lay between the germline ends. CDR3 length: 12 residues. For the CDR3, the DNA is TGTGCCAGCAGTTTCCGGCTCTACGAGCAGTACTTC. Translating it yields CASSFRLYEQYF.

The rearrangement links TRBV28 to TRBJ1-1; 7 nucleotides align to TRBD1. Germline V gives CDR1 MDHEN, CDR2 SYDVKM. Losses at the gene ends were 6 bases for V and 1 base for J; bases not matched to a gene: 8. There are 15 residues in the CDR3. CDR3 sequence (DNA): TGTGCCAGCAGCCGACAGGGTGTAGGGAACACTGAAGCTTTCTTT. Residues: CASSRQGVGNTEAFF. The full variable domain, in which reference TRBV28 and TRBJ1-1 provide the parts outside the CDR3, is DVKVTQSSRYLVKRTGEKVFLECVQDMDHENMFWYRQDPGLGLRLIYFSYDVKMKEKGDIPEGYSVSREKKERFSLILESASTNQTSMYLCASSRQGVGNTEAFFGQGTRLTVV.

The V and J genes are TRBV5-1 and TRBJ1-6; 7 nucleotides line up with TRBD1. With 4 bases clipped from V and 0 bases from J, the junction kept 10 bases outside the gene matches. CDR1 is SGHRS and CDR2 is YFSETQ in the germline V gene. This CDR3 is 18 amino acids long. The CDR3 DNA sequence: TGCGCCAGCAGCGCCCAGACAGGGACGAGCTCCTATAATTCACCCCTCCACTTT. Encoded protein: CASSAQTGTSSYNSPLHF.

This clone was recorded only once. V usage is TRBV7-2 and J usage is TRBJ2-2; D unclear. CDR3 length equals 14 residues. Trimming shortened V by 9 bases and J by 0 bases, and 11 bases separated the two germline ends. Germline values: CDR1 SGHTA, CDR2 FQGNSA. CDR3 nucleotide sequence: TGTGCCAGTGCGAGGCTACCGAACACCGGGGAGCTGTTTTTT. Encoded protein: CASARLPNTGELFF.

The chain has TRBV13 and TRBJ2-1; 12 bases map to TRBD2. J was trimmed by 2 bases and V by 4 bases; bases with no gene match: 6. The germline CDR1 and CDR2 sequences are PRHDT and FYEKMQ (reference sequence). This CDR3 comprises 17 residues. This chain's CDR3 is CASSSSTSGGPYNEQFF. CDR3 coding DNA: TGTGCCAGCAGCTCATCCACTAGCGGGGGGCCCTACAATGAGCAGTTCTTC.

This clone has only a few counts. The V gene is TRBV6-5, the J gene TRBJ2-2; D call uncertain. This CDR3 has 11 amino acids. In germline, CDR1 is MNHEY, CDR2 SVGAGI. Trimming removed 5 bases from V and 6 bases from J, with 4 bases in between. The CDR3 region has the DNA TGTGCCAGCAGTCGTCCCGGGGAGCTGTTTTTT. Its protein is CASSRPGELFF.

This chain connects TRBV6-6 to TRBJ1-1, with D possibly TRBD1 on 5 matching bases. The CDR3 sequence is 15 residues long. Germline V gene data show CDR1 as MNHNY and CDR2 as SVGAGI (reference sequence). V was clipped by 2 bases and J by 3 bases, with 13 bases between them. CDR3 loop: CASSYLGAGDTEAFF. The CDR3 bases are TGTGCCAGCAGTTACCTCGGGGCTGGGGACACTGAAGCTTTCTTT.

The table lists this clone with a count of one. The chain has TRBV19 and TRBJ2-2, with unresolved D. This CDR3 is 13 amino acids long. V was clipped by 6 bases and J by 7 bases, with 12 bases between them. The germline gives CDR1 LNHDA, CDR2 SQIVND (reference sequence). CDR3 in DNA: TGTGCCAGTAGCCGAGAGGCTGGCGGGGAGCTGTTTTTT. It is translated as CASSREAGGELFF.

Here the CDR3 DNA reads TGTGCCAGCAGTGATAAGGGAAGCAATCAGCCCCAGCATTTT. Translated, it gives CASSDKGSNQPQHF. The chain recombines TRBV6-1 with TRBJ1-5; no reliable D call. The germline CDR1 and CDR2 sequences are MNHNS and SASEGT. Trimming left V 3 bases short and J 1 base short, with 7 bases between. This CDR3 is 14 amino acids long.

In its sample, this clone was seen a few times. The rearrangement links TRBV30 to TRBJ1-6; D call uncertain. CDR1 is GTSNPN and CDR2 is SVGIG in the germline V gene (reference sequence). With 3 bases removed from V and 9 bases from J, the gap between germline ends came to 12 bases. The CDR3 length is 13 residues. CDR3 loop: CAWSGEVGSPLHF. Written as DNA, the CDR3 is TGTGCCTGGAGCGGGGAAGTTGGTTCACCCCTCCACTTT.

This clone was detected a few times. The rearrangement joins TRBV27 to TRBJ1-5; D is undetermined. Germline CDR1 is MNHEY and CDR2 is SMNVEV (reference sequence). With 1 base removed from V and 6 bases from J, the gap between germline ends came to 4 bases. The CDR3 runs to 12 residues. The CDR3 bases are TGTGCCAGCAGTTTATTAGGTCAGCCCCAGCATTTT. This gives the protein CASSLLGQPQHF.

The rearrangement uses TRBV5-1 and TRBJ2-5; 11 bases are a match to TRBD1. V lost 4 bases, J lost 2 bases, and 7 bases stayed unmatched. The germline V gene has CDR1 SGHRS and CDR2 YFSETQ. The CDR3 covers 16 residues. The CDR3, as DNA: TGCGCCAGCAGCGTAGGGACAGGGGGTGGACAAGAGACCCAGTACTTC. Protein: CASSVGTGGGQETQYF.

V is TRBV6-1 and J is TRBJ2-7; D gene ambiguous. CDR1 is MNHNS, CDR2 SASEGT, per germline. This CDR3 spans 11 amino acids. V lost 2 bases and J 5 bases, leaving 4 bases between the germline ends. In nucleotides, the CDR3 is TGTGCCAGCAGTGAAACTGACGAGCAGTACTTC. It is translated as CASSETDEQYF.

The chain carries TRBV27 and TRBJ2-7; 8 nucleotides match TRBD1. V lost 6 bases, J lost 2 bases, and 9 bases stayed unmatched. This CDR3 comprises 15 residues. Germline V lookup: CDR1 MNHEY, CDR2 SMNVEV (reference sequence). Here the CDR3 reads CASSGQGNKAYEQYF. Here the CDR3 DNA reads TGTGCCAGCAGCGGACAGGGAAACAAAGCCTACGAGCAGTACTTC.

The chain uses TRBV28 and TRBJ1-4; D unclear. The CDR3 is 15 residues long. The V gene's germline CDR1 is MDHEN and CDR2 SYDVKM. V lost 1 base and J 3 bases, leaving 9 bases between the germline ends. The chain's CDR3 is CASSLLAGSNEKLFF. Written as DNA, the CDR3 is TGTGCCAGCAGTTTATTGGCGGGGTCTAATGAAAAACTGTTTTTT.

V is TRBV7-9 and J is TRBJ2-5; weak D call: TRBD2 (6 bases). The ends were cut back, 5 bases at V and 2 bases at J, with 15 bases in the middle. Germline assignment: CDR1 SEHNR and CDR2 FQNEAQ (reference sequence). The CDR3 covers 15 residues. The chain's CDR3 is CASSVGTSFQETQYF. The DNA for the CDR3 is TGTGCCAGCAGCGTCGGGACTTCCTTTCAAGAGACCCAGTACTTC.

The chain carries TRBV4-1 and TRBJ1-6, with TRBD1 matching over 8 bases. This CDR3 region has 16 residues. V was clipped by 0 bases and J by 8 bases; unmatched bases: 6. Germline V CDR1 and CDR2: MGHRA, YSYEKL. In DNA, the CDR3 is TGCGCCAGCAGCCAAGATCAATACAGGGGGGATTCACCCCTCCACTTT. Its translation is CASSQDQYRGDSPLHF.

This clone was seen just once. Mismatch with germline at one junction end may stem from a read error. J is TRBJ1-5 and V is TRBV6-5; D is unclear. CDR3 size: 15 residues. Germline CDR1 reads MNHEY; CDR2 reads SVGAGI. The CDR3 nucleotides are TGTGCCAGCAGTTCCTCGGACTATAGCGATCAGCCCCAGCATTTT. It translates to CASSSSDYSDQPQHF.

The J gene is TRBJ2-3, the V gene TRBV2; D not resolved. The CDR3 is 13 amino acids. Germline CDR1 and CDR2: SNHLY and FYNNEI. The V and J ends lost 6 bases and 0 bases respectively, with 7 bases between them. Here the CDR3 reads CASRRPSTDTQYF. The DNA of the CDR3 is TGTGCCAGCAGGCGCCCCAGCACAGATACGCAGTATTTT.

The V and J genes are TRBV11-3 and TRBJ2-1, with D hard to call. The V and J ends lost 5 bases and 2 bases respectively, with 16 bases between them. The CDR3 runs to 16 residues. From germline, CDR1 is SGHNT and CDR2 YENEEA. The CDR3 reads CASSLAFLEPYNEQFF. CDR3 sequence (DNA): TGTGCCAGCAGCCTCGCCTTTCTAGAACCCTACAATGAGCAGTTCTTC.

In its sample, this clone was seen once. The V call is TRBV7-2, the J call TRBJ2-5, with 7 bases aligning to TRBD2. Germline trimming cut 7 bases from V and 3 bases from J; bases unmatched to any gene: 11. Germline V gene lookup returns CDR1 SGHTA and CDR2 FQGNSA. The CDR3 loop spans 15 amino acids. CDR3 residues: CASTPGGGIEETQYF. The CDR3 DNA reads as TGTGCCAGCACCCCTGGGGGGGGGATAGAAGAGACCCAGTACTTC.

The chain employs TRBV28 and TRBJ1-6; tentative D call: TRBD1 (5 bases). In germline, CDR1 is MDHEN, CDR2 SYDVKM. The germline V and J ends were trimmed by 5 bases and 4 bases, with 12 bases remaining between them. The CDR3 is made up of 15 amino acids. CDR3 residues: CASSLRDHYNSPLHF. CDR3 nucleotide sequence: TGTGCCAGCAGTCTACGGGACCATTATAATTCACCCCTCCACTTT.

The chain links TRBV7-2 to TRBJ2-3, with D perhaps matching TRBD2 (6 bases). The CDR3 extends over 15 amino acids. V was clipped by 1 base and J by 2 bases, with 10 bases between them. Germline V CDR1 and CDR2: SGHTA, FQGNSA. Written as DNA, the CDR3 is TGTGCCAGCAGCTTAGGGCGGGGCCTCACAGATACGCAGTATTTT. Translating gives CASSLGRGLTDTQYF.

The chain carries TRBV7-3 and TRBJ2-1; no clear D. This CDR3 has 13 residues. CDR1 and CDR2 (germline): SGHTA, FQGTGA. V dropped 0 bases and J dropped 9 bases, with 9 bases sitting between them. The CDR3, as DNA: TGTGCCAGCAGCTTAACACCCCGAGGTGAGCAGTTCTTC. Its translation: CASSLTPRGEQFF.

The rearrangement uses TRBV12-5 and TRBJ1-2; maybe TRBD1 (5 bases). This CDR3 has 13 amino acids. CDR1 is LGHNT and CDR2 is FRNRAP in the germline V gene. V was trimmed by 3 bases and J by 2 bases, leaving 7 bases between them. CDR3 in DNA: TGTGCTAGTGGTTTATGGGGGAACTATGGCTACACCTTC. This gives the protein CASGLWGNYGYTF.

The gene calls are TRBV4-3 and TRBJ2-7, with 9 positions matching TRBD2. Germline V lookup: CDR1 LGHNA, CDR2 YSLEER. This CDR3 has 15 amino acids. With 3 bases clipped from V and 6 bases from J, the junction kept 9 bases outside the gene matches. CDR3 bases: TGCGCCAGCAGCCATGGCGGGGGGGACCCGGGCGAGCAGTACTTC. Its translation is CASSHGGGDPGEQYF.